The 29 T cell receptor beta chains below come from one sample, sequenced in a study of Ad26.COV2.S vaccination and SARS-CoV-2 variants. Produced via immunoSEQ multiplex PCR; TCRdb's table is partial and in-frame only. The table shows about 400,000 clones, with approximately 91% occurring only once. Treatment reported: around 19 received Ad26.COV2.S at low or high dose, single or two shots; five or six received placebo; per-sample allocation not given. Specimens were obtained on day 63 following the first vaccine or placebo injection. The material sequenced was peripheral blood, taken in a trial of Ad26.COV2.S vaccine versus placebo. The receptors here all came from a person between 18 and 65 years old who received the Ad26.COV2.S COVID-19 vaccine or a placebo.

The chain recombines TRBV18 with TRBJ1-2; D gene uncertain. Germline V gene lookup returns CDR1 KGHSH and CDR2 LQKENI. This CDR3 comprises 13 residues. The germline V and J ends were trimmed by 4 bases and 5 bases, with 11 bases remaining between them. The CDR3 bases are TGTGCCAGCTCACAGAATTCGGGGTATGGCTACACCTTC. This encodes CASSQNSGYGYTF.

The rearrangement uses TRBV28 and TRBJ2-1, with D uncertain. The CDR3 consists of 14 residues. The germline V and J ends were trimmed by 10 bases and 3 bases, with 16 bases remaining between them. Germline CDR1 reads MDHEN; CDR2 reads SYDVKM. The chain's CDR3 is CATLSPPGYNEQFF. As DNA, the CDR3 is TGTGCCACCCTCAGCCCACCGGGCTACAATGAGCAGTTCTTC.

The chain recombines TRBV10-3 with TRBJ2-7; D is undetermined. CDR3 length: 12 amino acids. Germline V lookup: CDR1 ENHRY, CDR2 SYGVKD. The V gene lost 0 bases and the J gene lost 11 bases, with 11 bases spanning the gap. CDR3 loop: CAISESERVEYF. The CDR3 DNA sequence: TGTGCCATCAGTGAGTCCGAGCGAGTGGAGTACTTC.

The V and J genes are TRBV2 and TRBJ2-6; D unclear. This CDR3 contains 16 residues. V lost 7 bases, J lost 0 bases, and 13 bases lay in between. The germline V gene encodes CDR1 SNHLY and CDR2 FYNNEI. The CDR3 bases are TGTGCCAGCACGCGTCGGGTGAGCTCTGGGGCCAACGTCCTGACTTTC. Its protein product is CASTRRVSSGANVLTF.

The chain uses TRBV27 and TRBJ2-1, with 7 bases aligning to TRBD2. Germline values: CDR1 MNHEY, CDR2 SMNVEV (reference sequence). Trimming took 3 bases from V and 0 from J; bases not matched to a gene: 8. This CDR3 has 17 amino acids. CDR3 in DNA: TGTGCCAGCAGTTTGGATTGGAGGGAGGGCTCCTACAATGAGCAGTTCTTC. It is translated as CASSLDWREGSYNEQFF.

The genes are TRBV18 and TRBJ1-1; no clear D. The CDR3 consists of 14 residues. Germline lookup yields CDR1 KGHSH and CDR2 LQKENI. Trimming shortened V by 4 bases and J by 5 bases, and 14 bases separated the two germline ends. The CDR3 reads CASSLRAAGTEAFF. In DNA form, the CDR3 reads TGTGCCAGCTCACTTAGGGCTGCGGGGACTGAAGCTTTCTTT.

DNA for the CDR3: TGTGCCAGCTCATCTGCCGGACGGACAGATACGCAGTATTTT. This codes for CASSSAGRTDTQYF. The rearrangement uses TRBV18 and TRBJ2-3; D unresolved. The germline V gene encodes CDR1 KGHSH and CDR2 LQKENI. Trimming took off 5 bases at V and 3 bases at J, with 12 bases between the two ends. There are 14 residues in the CDR3.

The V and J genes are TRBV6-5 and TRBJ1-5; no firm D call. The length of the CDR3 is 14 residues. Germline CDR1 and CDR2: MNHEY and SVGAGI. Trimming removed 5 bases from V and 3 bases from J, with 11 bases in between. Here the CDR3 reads CASSPGLLNQPQHF. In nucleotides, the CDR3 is TGTGCCAGCAGTCCCGGACTGCTCAATCAGCCCCAGCATTTT.

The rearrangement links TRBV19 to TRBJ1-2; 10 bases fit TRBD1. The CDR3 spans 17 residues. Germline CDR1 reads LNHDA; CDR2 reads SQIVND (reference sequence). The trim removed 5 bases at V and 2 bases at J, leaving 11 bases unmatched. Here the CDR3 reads CASSSDRGTGENYGYTF. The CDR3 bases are TGTGCCAGTAGTTCGGATCGGGGGACAGGGGAAAACTATGGCTACACCTTC.

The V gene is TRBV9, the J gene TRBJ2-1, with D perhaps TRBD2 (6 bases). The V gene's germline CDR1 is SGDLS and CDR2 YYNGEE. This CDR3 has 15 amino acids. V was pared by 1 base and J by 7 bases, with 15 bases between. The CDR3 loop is CASSVSTGDSNEQFF. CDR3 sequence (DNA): TGTGCCAGCAGCGTATCGACGGGAGATTCAAATGAGCAGTTCTTC.

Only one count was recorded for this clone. CDR3: CASRRRQESYEQYF. The CDR3 nucleotides are TGTGCCAGCAGAAGACGACAGGAGTCCTACGAGCAGTACTTC. The J gene is TRBJ2-7, the V gene TRBV27; TRBD1 might be the D (6 bases). The V and J ends lost 6 bases and 1 base respectively, with 13 bases between them. Germline V lookup: CDR1 MNHEY, CDR2 SMNVEV (reference sequence). The CDR3 covers 14 residues.

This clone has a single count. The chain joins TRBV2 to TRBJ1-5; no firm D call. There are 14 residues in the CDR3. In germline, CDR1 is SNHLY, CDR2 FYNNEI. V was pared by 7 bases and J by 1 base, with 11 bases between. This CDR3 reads CASKEGTSNQPQHF. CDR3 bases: TGTGCCAGCAAGGAAGGCACGAGCAATCAGCCCCAGCATTTT.

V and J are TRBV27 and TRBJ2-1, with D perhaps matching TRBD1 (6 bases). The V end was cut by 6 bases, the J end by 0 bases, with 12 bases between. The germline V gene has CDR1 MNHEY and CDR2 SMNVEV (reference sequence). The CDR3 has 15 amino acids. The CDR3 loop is CASRYRESSYNEQFF. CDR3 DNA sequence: TGTGCCAGCAGGTACAGGGAGAGCTCCTACAATGAGCAGTTCTTC.

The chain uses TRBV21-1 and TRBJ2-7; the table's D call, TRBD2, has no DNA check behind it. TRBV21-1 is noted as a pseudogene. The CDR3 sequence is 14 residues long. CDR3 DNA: TGTGCCAGCAGCCCACCGGTTCTCTCCTACGAGCAGTACTTC. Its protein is CASSPPVLSYEQYF.

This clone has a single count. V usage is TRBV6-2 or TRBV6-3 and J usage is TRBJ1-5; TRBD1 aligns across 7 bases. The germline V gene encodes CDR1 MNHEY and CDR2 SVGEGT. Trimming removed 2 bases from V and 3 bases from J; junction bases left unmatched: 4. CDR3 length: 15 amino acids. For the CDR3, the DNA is TGTGCCAGCAGTTACCCTACAGGGGCCAATCAGCCCCAGCATTTT. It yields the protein CASSYPTGANQPQHF.

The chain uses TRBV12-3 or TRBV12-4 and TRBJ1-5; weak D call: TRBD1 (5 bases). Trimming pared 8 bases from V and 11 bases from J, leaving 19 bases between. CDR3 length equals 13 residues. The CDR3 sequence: CASRTPGERAQHF. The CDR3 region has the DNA TGTGCCAGCCGGACACCTGGGGAGAGGGCCCAGCATTTT.

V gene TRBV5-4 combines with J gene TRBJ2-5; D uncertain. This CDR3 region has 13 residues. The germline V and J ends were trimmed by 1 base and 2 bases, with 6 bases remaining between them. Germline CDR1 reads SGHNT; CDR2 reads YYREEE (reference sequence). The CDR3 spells CASSLPRQETQYF. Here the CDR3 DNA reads TGTGCCAGCAGCTTGCCCAGACAAGAGACCCAGTACTTC.

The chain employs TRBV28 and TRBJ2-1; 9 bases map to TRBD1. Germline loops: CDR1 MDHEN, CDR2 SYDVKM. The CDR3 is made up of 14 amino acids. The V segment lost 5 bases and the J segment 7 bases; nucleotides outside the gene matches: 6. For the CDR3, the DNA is TGTGCCAGCAGTACCGACAGGGGGGGGAATGAGCAGTTCTTC. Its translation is CASSTDRGGNEQFF. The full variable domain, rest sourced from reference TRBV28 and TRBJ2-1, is DVKVTQSSRYLVKRTGEKVFLECVQDMDHENMFWYRQDPGLGLRLIYFSYDVKMKEKGDIPEGYSVSREKKERFSLILESASTNQTSMYLCASSTDRGGNEQFFGPGTRLTVL.

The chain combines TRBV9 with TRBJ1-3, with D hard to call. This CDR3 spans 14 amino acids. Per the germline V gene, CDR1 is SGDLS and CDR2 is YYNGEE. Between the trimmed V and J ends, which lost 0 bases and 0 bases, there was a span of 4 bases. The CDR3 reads CASSVVDSGNTIYF. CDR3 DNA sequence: TGTGCCAGCAGCGTAGTAGACTCTGGAAACACCATATATTTT.

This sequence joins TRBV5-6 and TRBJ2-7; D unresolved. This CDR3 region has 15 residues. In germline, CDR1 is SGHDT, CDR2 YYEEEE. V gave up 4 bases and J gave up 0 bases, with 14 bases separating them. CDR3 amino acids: CASSLSGTSSYEQYF. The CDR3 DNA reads TGTGCCAGCAGCCTCTCGGGCACCTCCTCCTACGAGCAGTACTTC.

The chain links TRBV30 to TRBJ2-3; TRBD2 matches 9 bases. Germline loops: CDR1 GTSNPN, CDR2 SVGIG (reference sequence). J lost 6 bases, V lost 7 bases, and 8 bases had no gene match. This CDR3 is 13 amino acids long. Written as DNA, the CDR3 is TGTGCCTTTGCGGGGGGGGGAGCGGATACGCAGTATTTT. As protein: CAFAGGGADTQYF. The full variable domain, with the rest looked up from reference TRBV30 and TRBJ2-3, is SQTIHQWPATLVQPVGSPLSLECTVEGTSNPNLYWYRQAAGRGLQLLFYSVGIGQISSEVPQNLSASRPQDRQFILSSKKLLLSDSGFYLCAFAGGGADTQYFGPGTRLTVL.

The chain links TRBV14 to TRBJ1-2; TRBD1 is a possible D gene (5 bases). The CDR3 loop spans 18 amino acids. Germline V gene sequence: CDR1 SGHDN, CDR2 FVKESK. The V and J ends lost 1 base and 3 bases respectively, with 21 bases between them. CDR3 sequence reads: CASSQAIPRWGGDYGYTF. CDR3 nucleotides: TGTGCCAGCAGCCAAGCTATCCCCAGGTGGGGGGGGGACTATGGCTACACCTTC. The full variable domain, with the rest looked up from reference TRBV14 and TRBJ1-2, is EAGVTQFPSHSVIEKGQTVTLRCDPISGHDNLYWYRRVMGKEIKFLLHFVKESKQDESGMPNNRFLAERTGGTYSTLKVQPAELEDSGVYFCASSQAIPRWGGDYGYTFGSGTRLTVV.

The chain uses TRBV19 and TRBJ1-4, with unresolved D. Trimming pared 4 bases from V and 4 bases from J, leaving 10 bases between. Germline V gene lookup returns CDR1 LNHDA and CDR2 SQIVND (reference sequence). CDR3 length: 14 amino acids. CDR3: CASSSHSVNEKLFF. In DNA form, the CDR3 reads TGTGCCAGTAGTAGCCACAGCGTTAATGAAAAACTGTTTTTT. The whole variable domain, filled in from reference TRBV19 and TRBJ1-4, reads DGGITQSPKYLFRKEGQNVTLSCEQNLNHDAMYWYRQDPGQGLRLIYYSQIVNDFQKGDIAEGYSVSREKKESFPLTVTSAQKNPTAFYLCASSSHSVNEKLFFGSGTQLSVL.

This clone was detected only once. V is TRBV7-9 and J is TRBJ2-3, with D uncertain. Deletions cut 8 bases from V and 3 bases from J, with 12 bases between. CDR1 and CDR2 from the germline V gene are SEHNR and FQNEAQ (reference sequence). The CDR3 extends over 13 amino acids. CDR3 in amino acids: CASGQTGTDTQYF. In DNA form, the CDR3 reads TGTGCCAGCGGGCAGACCGGGACAGATACGCAGTATTTT.

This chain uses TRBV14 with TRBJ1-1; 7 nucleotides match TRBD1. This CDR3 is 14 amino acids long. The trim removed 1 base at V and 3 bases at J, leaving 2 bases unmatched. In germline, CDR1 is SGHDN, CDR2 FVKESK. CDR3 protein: CASSQGQGYTEAFF. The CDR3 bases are TGTGCCAGCAGCCAAGGACAGGGTTACACTGAAGCTTTCTTT.

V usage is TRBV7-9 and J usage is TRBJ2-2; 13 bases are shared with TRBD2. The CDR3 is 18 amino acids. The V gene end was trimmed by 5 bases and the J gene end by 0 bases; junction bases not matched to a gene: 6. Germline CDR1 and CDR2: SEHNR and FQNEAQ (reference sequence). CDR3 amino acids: CASSPGLAGAPNTGELFF. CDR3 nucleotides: TGTGCCAGCAGCCCTGGACTAGCGGGAGCTCCGAACACCGGGGAGCTGTTTTTT.

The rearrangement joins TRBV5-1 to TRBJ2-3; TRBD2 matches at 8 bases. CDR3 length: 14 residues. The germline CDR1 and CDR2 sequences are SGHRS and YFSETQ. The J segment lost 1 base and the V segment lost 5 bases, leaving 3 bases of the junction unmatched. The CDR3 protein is CASSKTSGTDTQYF. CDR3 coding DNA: TGCGCCAGCAGTAAGACTAGCGGCACAGATACGCAGTATTTT.

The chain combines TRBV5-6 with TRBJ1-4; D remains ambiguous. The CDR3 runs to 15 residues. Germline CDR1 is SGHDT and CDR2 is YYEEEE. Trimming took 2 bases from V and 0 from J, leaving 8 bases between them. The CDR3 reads CASSFRSTTNEKLFF. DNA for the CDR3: TGTGCCAGCAGCTTCCGTTCAACAACTAATGAAAAACTGTTTTTT.

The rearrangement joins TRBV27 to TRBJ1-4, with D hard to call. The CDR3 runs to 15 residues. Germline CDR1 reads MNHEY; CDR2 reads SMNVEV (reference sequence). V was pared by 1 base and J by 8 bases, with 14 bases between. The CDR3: CASSLYWGVGEKLFF. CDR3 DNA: TGTGCCAGCAGTTTATACTGGGGAGTCGGGGAAAAACTGTTTTTT.